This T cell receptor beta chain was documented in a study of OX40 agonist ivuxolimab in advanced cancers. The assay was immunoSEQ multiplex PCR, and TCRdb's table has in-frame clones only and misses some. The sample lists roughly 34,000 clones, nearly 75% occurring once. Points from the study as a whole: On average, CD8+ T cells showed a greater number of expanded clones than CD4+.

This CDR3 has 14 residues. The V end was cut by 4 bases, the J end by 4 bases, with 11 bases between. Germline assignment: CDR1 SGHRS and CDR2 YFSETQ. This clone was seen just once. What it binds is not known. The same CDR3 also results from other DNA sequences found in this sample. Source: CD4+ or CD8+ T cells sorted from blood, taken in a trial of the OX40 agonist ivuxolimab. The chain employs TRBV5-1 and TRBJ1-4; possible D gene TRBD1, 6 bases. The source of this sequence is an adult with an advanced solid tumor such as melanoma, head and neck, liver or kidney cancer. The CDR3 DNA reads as TGCGCCAGCAGCCAGGACAGCCGTAATGAAAAACTGTTTTTT. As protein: CASSQDSRNEKLFF.